This TCR beta chain was identified during a study of T cells in Graves' hyperthyroidism and ophthalmopathy. Looked up from germline, CDR1 is MNHNS and CDR2 is SASEGT. The V end was cut by 6 bases, the J end by 7 bases, with 16 bases between. The CDR3 spans 14 residues. Exclusion of a patient resulted from uncontrolled infection, other autoimmune disease, pregnancy or lactation. Fresh peripheral blood, 8 to 10 ml of it, supplied the PBMCs. Regions amplified from RNA transcripts were the TCR beta CDR3 regions. The HTBI primer set drove a first-round RT-PCR of the TCR CDR3. TCRdb ran MiXCR on the multiplex PCR reads and lists one entry per CDR3 protein. Of a few hundred thousand distinct CDR3 sequences listed, about a sixth are singletons. Study-wide results and caveats: A model of 13 V-J pairs discriminated ophthalmopathy from stable hyperthyroidism. In the blood, most expanded thyroid clonotypes above 0.001 appeared as well.

A remark on this clonotype: Its antigen is unknown.

This rearrangement joins TRBV6-1 to TRBJ1-3; D might be TRBD1 (6 bases). The specimen sequenced was blood. The TCR sequence derives from a woman under 30 with Graves' hyperthyroidism that later progressed to Graves' ophthalmopathy. In nucleotides, the CDR3 is TGTGCCAGCAGATTTGGGGGCGCTTTCAACACCATATATTTT. Translated, it gives CASRFGGAFNTIYF.